This T cell receptor (beta chain) was sequenced during a study of PD-1 blockade in classical Hodgkin lymphoma. About the study: Nivolumab dosed at 3 mg/kg went to patients intravenously every 2 weeks.

Libraries were prepared by immunoSEQ multiplex PCR; TCRdb keeps only in-frame clonotypes and omits some of them. The sample records more than 45,000 clones, approximately 89% being singletons. General study findings and limits: Undefined causes, possibly disease activity or prior therapy, underlie the repertoire differences. Whereas CD4+ TCR diversity had risen significantly by C4D1, CD8+ TCR diversity had not.

Exposure to brentuximab vedotin varied, and each patient had relapsed following autologous stem cell transplantation. The germline V gene has CDR1 SGHRS and CDR2 YFSETQ. V lost 5 bases, J lost 0 bases, and 12 bases lay in between. This CDR3 comprises 14 residues. Comments on this clone: Its antigen is undetermined.

The chain joins TRBV5-1 to TRBJ2-7; possible D gene TRBD2, 6 bases. The TCR originated in a human donor with classical Hodgkin lymphoma. Sequenced material: peripheral blood mononuclear cells (PBMCs), taken before the second cycle of nivolumab. The CDR3 DNA is TGCGCCAGCAGGGGGGAGGTGGGCTCCTACGAGCAGTACTTC. It translates to CASRGEVGSYEQYF.